This TCR beta chain comes out of a study of blood T cell repertoires in COVID-19. Looking at the study overall: Samples taken during acute and convalescent COVID-19 were collected in the United States, Italy and Spain. The cDNA or gDNA used as material had been derived from T cells, B-cell-depleted T cells, or PBMCs.

Authors' processing steps: Nucleated cell counts were estimated from reference gene primer amplification. Using immunoSEQ multiplex PCR, the repertoire was profiled, and TCRdb retains in-frame clones only, with some absent. That table is the source of V, J and clone size, and D and trimming were worked out from the DNA. Among 20,000 to 30,000 clones, 66% were seen once, and the ten largest hold approximately 7%. J gave up 5 bases and V 5 bases, and 10 bases lay outside the gene matches. This CDR3 contains 16 residues. Germline assignment: CDR1 SGHVS and CDR2 FNYEAQ. The V gene is TRBV7-6, the J gene TRBJ2-5; TRBD2 aligns across 11 bases. The clonotype originates from a man between 60 and 75 years old with active or convalescent COVID-19. Sequenced: peripheral blood. The CDR3 is CASSPERTSGLETQYF. CDR3 sequence (DNA): TGTGCCAGCAGCCCCGAACGGACTAGCGGGTTGGAGACCCAGTACTTC.